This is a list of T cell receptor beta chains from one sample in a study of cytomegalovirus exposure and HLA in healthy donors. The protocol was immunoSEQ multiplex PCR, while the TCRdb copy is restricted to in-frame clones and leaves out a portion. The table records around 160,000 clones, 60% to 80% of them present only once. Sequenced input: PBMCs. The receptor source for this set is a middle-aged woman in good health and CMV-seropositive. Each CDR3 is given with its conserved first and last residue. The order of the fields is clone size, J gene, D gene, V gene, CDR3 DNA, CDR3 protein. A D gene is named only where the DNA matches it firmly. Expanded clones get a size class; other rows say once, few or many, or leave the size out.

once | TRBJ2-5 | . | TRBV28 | TGTGCCAGCAGTTCCCTCAGCGGGTTAGGTTGGGAGACCCAGTACTTC | CASSSLSGLGWETQYF
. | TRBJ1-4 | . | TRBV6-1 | TGTGCCAGCAGTGTGACTCCAACTAATGAAAAACTGTTTTTT | CASSVTPTNEKLFF
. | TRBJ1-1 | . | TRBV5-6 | TGTGCCAGCAGCGACTACAGTTCGAGTGTTGAAGCTTTCTTT | CASSDYSSSVEAFF
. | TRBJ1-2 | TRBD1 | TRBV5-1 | TGCGCCAGCAGCTGGACAGGGTCCTATGGCTACACCTTC | CASSWTGSYGYTF
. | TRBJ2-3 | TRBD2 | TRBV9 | TGTGCCAGCAGCGCCAGACTAGCGGGGGGGCAGAGAGATACGCAGTATTTT | CASSARLAGGQRDTQYF
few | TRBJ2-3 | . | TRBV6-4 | TGTGCCAGCAGTCCACAGGGAACAGATACGCAGTATTTT | CASSPQGTDTQYF
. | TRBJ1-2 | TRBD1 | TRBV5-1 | TGCGCCAGCAGCCCGGGACAGCTCGCCTATGGCTACACCTTC | CASSPGQLAYGYTF
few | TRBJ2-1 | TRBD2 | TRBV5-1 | TGCGCCAGCAGCCGACAGCTAGCGGGGGGGCCGAATGAGCAGTTCTTC | CASSRQLAGGPNEQFF
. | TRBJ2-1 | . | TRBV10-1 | TGCGCCAGCAGTCAACTTAGCTACAATGAGCAGTTCTTC | CASSQLSYNEQFF
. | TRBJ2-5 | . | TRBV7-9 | TGTGCCAGCAGCCCCTGGGGGGACTCGAAAAGGATCCAGTACTTC | CASSPWGDSKRIQYF
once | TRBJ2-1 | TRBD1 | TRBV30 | TGTGCCTTAGACAGGGTCGGGGACAATGAGCAGTTCTTC | CALDRVGDNEQFF
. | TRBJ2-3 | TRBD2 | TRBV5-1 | TGCGCCAGCAGCCCCGGGGGGGTCGGCACAGATACGCAGTATTTT | CASSPGGVGTDTQYF
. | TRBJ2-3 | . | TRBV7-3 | TGTGCCAGCAGCTTATACACAGGGACAAGCACAGATACGCAGTATTTT | CASSLYTGTSTDTQYF
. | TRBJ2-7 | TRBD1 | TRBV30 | TGTGCCTGGAGTATTACTAGGGGACAGGGGATTTACGAGCAGTACTTC | CAWSITRGQGIYEQYF
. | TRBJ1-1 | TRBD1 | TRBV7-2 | TGTGCCAGCAGCTTGGAGACAGGGTGGAACACTGAAGCTTTCTTT | CASSLETGWNTEAFF
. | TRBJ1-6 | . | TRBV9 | TGTGCCAGCAGCCTCGACAGTAATTCACCCCTCCACTTT | CASSLDSNSPLHF
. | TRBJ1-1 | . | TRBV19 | TGTGCCAGTAGTATTAGCGGCAAACAGAACACTGAAGCTTTCTTT | CASSISGKQNTEAFF
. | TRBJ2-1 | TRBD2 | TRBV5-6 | TGTGCCAGCAGCCAGGCAGGGAGGGATGAGCAGTTCTTC | CASSQAGRDEQFF
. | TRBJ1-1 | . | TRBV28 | TGTGCCAGCAGTCAACAGGGGAACACTGAAGCTTTCTTT | CASSQQGNTEAFF
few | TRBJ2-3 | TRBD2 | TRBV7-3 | TGTGCCAGCAGCTTAACTAGCGGGGTATCAGATACGCAGTATTTT | CASSLTSGVSDTQYF
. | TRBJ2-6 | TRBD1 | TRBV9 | TGTGCCAGCAGCCCCGAGGCAGGGGGCTCTGGTGGGGCCAACGTCCTGACTTTC | CASSPEAGGSGGANVLTF
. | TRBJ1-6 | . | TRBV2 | TGTGCCAGCAGGGGGCAGAGCTCCTATAATTCACCCCTCCACTTT | CASRGQSSYNSPLHF
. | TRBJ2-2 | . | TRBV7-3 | TGTGCCAGCAGCGGTGGGGGGTCCGGGGAGCTGTTTTTT | CASSGGGSGELFF
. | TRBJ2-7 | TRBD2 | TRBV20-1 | TGCAGTGCTGCCCCGGGGGGCGAGCAGTACTTC | CSAAPGGEQYF
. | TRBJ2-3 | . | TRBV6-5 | TGTGCCAGCAGTTACGGCTCTAGCACAGATACGCAGTATTTT | CASSYGSSTDTQYF
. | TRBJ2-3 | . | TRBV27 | TGTGCCAGCAGCAAATTAGATACGCAGTATTTT | CASSKLDTQYF
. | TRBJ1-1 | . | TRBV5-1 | TGCGCCAGCAGCTTGGAGACAGCGAACACTGAAGCTTTCTTT | CASSLETANTEAFF
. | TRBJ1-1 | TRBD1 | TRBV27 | TGTGCCAGCAGTTTAGAACAGGGGGCGAAGGCTTTCTTT | CASSLEQGAKAFF
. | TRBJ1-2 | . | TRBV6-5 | TGTGCCAGCAGTCTAGGGACTCTGAGTTCCGGCTACACCTTC | CASSLGTLSSGYTF
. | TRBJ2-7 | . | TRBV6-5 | TGTGCCAGCAGTAAGACACCGACAACTTCCTACGAGCAGTACTTC | CASSKTPTTSYEQYF
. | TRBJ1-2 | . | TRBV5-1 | TGCGCCAGCAGCCAAGGAGACTATGGCTACACCTTC | CASSQGDYGYTF
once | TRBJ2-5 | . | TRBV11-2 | TGTGCCAGCAGCTTAGGAACTCAGGGCGGGACCCAGTACTTC | CASSLGTQGGTQYF
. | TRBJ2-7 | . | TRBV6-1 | TGTGCCAGCAGAGAATGGGCATCCTCGCATCTATACGAGCAGTACTTC | CASREWASSHLYEQYF
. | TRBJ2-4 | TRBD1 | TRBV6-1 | TGTGCCAGCAGTGAAGTAGGGGGCCAGGGCATTCAGTACTTC | CASSEVGGQGIQYF
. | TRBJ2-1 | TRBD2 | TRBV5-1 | TGCGCCAGCAGGGGAGCGGGGGCAGTCTACAATGAGCAGTTCTTC | CASRGAGAVYNEQFF
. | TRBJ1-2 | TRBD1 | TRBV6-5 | TGTGCCAGCAGTTACTCGGTCTCAGGGGGCTATGGCTACACCTTC | CASSYSVSGGYGYTF
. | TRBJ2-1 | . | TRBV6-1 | TGTGCCAGCAGGGACAGTGGCAATGAGCAGTTCTTC | CASRDSGNEQFF
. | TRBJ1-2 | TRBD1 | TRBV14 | TGTGCCAGCAGGCGGACAGGGGGCGCTAACTATGGCTACACCTTC | CASRRTGGANYGYTF
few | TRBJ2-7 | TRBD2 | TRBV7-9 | TGTGCCAGCAGTTCGGACAAGGGGACTAGCGTTGGTTTTGGCGAGCAGTACTTC | CASSSDKGTSVGFGEQYF
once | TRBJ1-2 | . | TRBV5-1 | TGCGCCAGCAGCCGCCTTGACGCAGGGTCCGGCTACACCTTC | CASSRLDAGSGYTF
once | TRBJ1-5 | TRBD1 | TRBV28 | TGTGCCAGCAGTCCCGGGACAGGGGTATCTCAGCCCCAGCATTTT | CASSPGTGVSQPQHF
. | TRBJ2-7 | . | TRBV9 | TGTGCCAGCAGCCCCTCCGCGCAGGGCTCCTACGAGCAGTACTTC | CASSPSAQGSYEQYF
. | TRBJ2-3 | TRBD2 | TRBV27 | TGTGCCAGCAGTTACAGCGGGGGTAGTGGCACAGATACGCAGTATTTT | CASSYSGGSGTDTQYF
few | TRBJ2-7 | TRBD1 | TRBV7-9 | TGTGCCAGCAGCTTACCTGACAGGGGGCTCGAGCAGTACTTC | CASSLPDRGLEQYF
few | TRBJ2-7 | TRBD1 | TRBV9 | TGTGCCAGCAGCACCGGACAGGGCGGTAGCTCCTACGAGCAGTACTTC | CASSTGQGGSSYEQYF
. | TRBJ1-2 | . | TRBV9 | TGTGCCAGCAGCGTGGCGGGGTCGCTCAACTATGGCTACACCTTC | CASSVAGSLNYGYTF
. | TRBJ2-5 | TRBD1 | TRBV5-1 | TGCGCCAGCAGCCCGGACAGGCCCGATCAGACCCAGTACTTC | CASSPDRPDQTQYF
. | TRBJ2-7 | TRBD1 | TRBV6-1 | TGTGCCAGCAGTGACTTCCCCACGGGGCCCCAGGGGGTCGAGCAGTACTTC | CASSDFPTGPQGVEQYF
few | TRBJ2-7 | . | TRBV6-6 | TGTGCCAGCAGCGCCGCGGGGGCTAACTACGAGCAGTACTTC | CASSAAGANYEQYF
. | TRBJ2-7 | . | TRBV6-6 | TGTGCCAGCAGTCCACAGGTTAATCGCGACGAGCAGTACTTC | CASSPQVNRDEQYF